A selection of T cell receptor beta chains follows, all from one sample in a study of CD4+ T cells in melanoma. Here immunoSEQ multiplex PCR was the method, and the copy in TCRdb shows in-frame clones only, minus some. The repertoire holds around 130,000 clones, around 90% seen once, with 1.5% to 1.7% in the top ten. These receptors all come from a human donor with melanoma. The CDR3 runs from the conserved cysteine through the conserved F or W. Fields, in order: clone size, D gene, J gene, V gene, CDR3 DNA, CDR3 protein. A D gene is named only where the DNA matches it firmly. The size field is filled for only some rows; it gives once, few, many or a size class.

>.|.|TRBJ1-2|TRBV5-1
TGCGCCAGCAGCTTGGGTCACAGGCCTAACTATGGCTACACCTTC
CASSLGHRPNYGYTF
>.|.|TRBJ2-2|TRBV11-2
TGTGCCAGCAGCTTAGAAGGGGCCAGGGGTACCGGGGAGCTGTTTTTT
CASSLEGARGTGELFF
>.|.|TRBJ1-2|TRBV6-5
TGTGCCAGCAGTTCCCCGGAGGCGGCTGGCTACACCTTC
CASSSPEAAGYTF
>.|.|TRBJ2-1|TRBV12-5
TGTGCTAGTGGTTTCACGGGGGCCTACAATGAGCAGTTCTTC
CASGFTGAYNEQFF
>.|.|TRBJ2-2|TRBV7-9
TGTGCCAGCGCACTTACTAGCCTGAACACCGGGGAGCTGTTTTTT
CASALTSLNTGELFF
>.|.|TRBJ2-7|TRBV29-1
TGCAGCGTTGGGGAGTCGACTTACGAGCAGTACTTC
CSVGESTYEQYF
>.|.|TRBJ2-3|TRBV6-6
TGTGCCAGCAGCCAGAGCGGTCCAGATACGCAGTATTTT
CASSQSGPDTQYF
>.|.|TRBJ1-6|TRBV7-8
TGTGCCAGCAGCTTAGATTTAAGGGGAAGTGAACCCCTCCACTTT
CASSLDLRGSEPLHF
>.|.|TRBJ2-1|TRBV10-2
TGCGCCAGCAGTGCCCTCAGGGGGCGGGGGGGCAATGAGCAGTTCTTC
CASSALRGRGGNEQFF
>.|.|TRBJ1-6|TRBV2
TGTGCCAGCAGTGACAGGGAGGTTTCACCCCTCCACTTT
CASSDREVSPLHF
>.|.|TRBJ1-4|TRBV7-9
TGTGCCAGCAGCTTAGGACAGGCCCCCGAAAAACTGTTTTTT
CASSLGQAPEKLFF
>.|TRBD1|TRBJ1-3|TRBV29-1
TGCAGCGTATGGGGACCGCCGGGACAGGGCGAAGGAAACACCATATATTTT
CSVWGPPGQGEGNTIYF
>.|.|TRBJ1-6|TRBV7-8
TGTGCCAGCAGCTTAGTCGCAGGGGTGTATAATTCACCCCTCCACTTT
CASSLVAGVYNSPLHF
>.|.|TRBJ2-7|TRBV7-8
TGTGCCAGCAGCCCCCGCTTGAGCGGCCTTACCTACGAGCAGTACTTC
CASSPRLSGLTYEQYF
>.|.|TRBJ2-7|TRBV7-9
TGTGCCAGCAGCTGGCAGGATACCTACGAGCAGTACTTC
CASSWQDTYEQYF
>.|.|TRBJ1-2|TRBV5-1
TGCGCCAGCAGCTTGGGTTTACAGAAATATGGCTACACCTTC
CASSLGLQKYGYTF
>.|.|TRBJ1-5|TRBV5-1
TGCGCCAGCAGCCCCGTAGCCGGGGGCAATCAGCCCCAGCATTTT
CASSPVAGGNQPQHF
>.|.|TRBJ1-5|TRBV18
TGTGCCAGCTCACCAGGGAACAATCAGCCCCAGCATTTT
CASSPGNNQPQHF
>.|.|TRBJ1-1|TRBV5-1
TGCGCCAGCAGCTTGGAAAAAGTGAACACTGAAGCTTTCTTT
CASSLEKVNTEAFF
>.|.|TRBJ2-3|TRBV5-1
TGCGCCAGCAGTTTTGTACTAGCCTCTCCGCCTGATACGCAGTATTTT
CASSFVLASPPDTQYF
>.|.|TRBJ1-1|TRBV10-1
TGCGCCAGCAGTGGGGCCCTAATGGGCGAAGCTTTCTTT
CASSGALMGEAFF
>.|TRBD1|TRBJ2-5|TRBV2
TGTGCCAGCAGTGAAGGCAGGGGGCCTGAGACCCAGTACTTC
CASSEGRGPETQYF
>once|TRBD1|TRBJ2-7|TRBV25-1
TGTGCCAGCAGTGAATACGGGACAGGGGAACACGAGCAGTACTTC
CASSEYGTGEHEQYF
>.|TRBD1|TRBJ1-2|TRBV15
TGTGCCACCAGCAGAAGGTTTCTCGGACAGGGGAACTATGGCTACACCTTC
CATSRRFLGQGNYGYTF
>.|TRBD1|TRBJ1-2|TRBV6-5
TGTGCCAGCAGCTTCCTTAGACAGGGCGCCTACACCTTC
CASSFLRQGAYTF
>.|.|TRBJ1-4|TRBV28
TGTGCCAGCAGTTTCCCCGGGGCCTTCTTACGGGAAAAACTGTTTTTT
CASSFPGAFLREKLFF
>.|.|TRBJ1-5|TRBV6-5
TGTGCCAGCAGTCCAGGACCTGAGGGTCAGCCCCAGCATTTT
CASSPGPEGQPQHF
>once|TRBD2|TRBJ2-1|TRBV18
TGTGCCAGCTCACCACCCGCGTTGGAATTGGGACTAGTTTCAAACAATGAGCAGTTCTTC
CASSPPALELGLVSNNEQFF
>.|.|TRBJ1-2|TRBV19
TGTGCCAGTAGTATAGAGGGTACCTATGGCTACACCTTC
CASSIEGTYGYTF
>.|.|TRBJ2-5|TRBV18
TGTGCCAGCTCAAAATTCCAAGAGACCCAGTACTTC
CASSKFQETQYF
>.|.|TRBJ2-7|TRBV10-3
TGTGCCATCAGGAGCTCCAGGGTGTCCGACGAGCAGTACTTC
CAIRSSRVSDEQYF
>.|.|TRBJ2-1|TRBV4-1
TGCGCCAGCAGCCAAACAGGGTACAATGAGCAGTTCTTC
CASSQTGYNEQFF
>.|.|TRBJ1-1|TRBV29-1
TGCAGCGTTGAGCAGGTTAACACTGAAGCTTTCTTT
CSVEQVNTEAFF
>.|TRBD1|TRBJ1-1|TRBV5-6
TGTGCCAGCAGCTCCGCCCCAGGGGGGAACACTGAAGCTTTCTTT
CASSSAPGGNTEAFF
>.|.|TRBJ2-7|TRBV11-2
TGTGCCAGCAGCCGAGACCCATACCCTTCCTACGAGCAGTACTTC
CASSRDPYPSYEQYF
>.|.|TRBJ2-2|TRBV7-9
TGTGCCAGCAGCTTAGGTGGCCCACCGAACACCGGGGAGCTGTTTTTT
CASSLGGPPNTGELFF
>.|TRBD2|TRBJ2-7|TRBV9
TGTGCCAGCAGCGTAGATTGGAGCGGGACTACCTACGAGCAGTACTTC
CASSVDWSGTTYEQYF
>.|.|TRBJ2-7|TRBV6-6
TGTGCCAGCAGTAGCACCTCCTACGAGCAGTACTTC
CASSSTSYEQYF
>.|.|TRBJ2-2|TRBV5-6
TGTGCCAGCAGCTTGAGGGTCCCCGGGGAGCTGTTTTTT
CASSLRVPGELFF
>.|.|TRBJ1-1|TRBV5-1
TGCGCCAGCAGCTTGGCCCCTGGGACTACCGATGAAGCTTTCTTT
CASSLAPGTTDEAFF
>.|TRBD1|TRBJ2-7|TRBV18
TGTGCCAGCTCGTCCGTAGGGGGACAGGGCACCGAGCAGTACTTC
CASSSVGGQGTEQYF